These T cell receptor beta chains were read from a single sample in a study of T-cell reconstitution after alpha-beta-depleted transplantation in children. TCRdb used MiXCR to reprocess the PCR reads, holding one entry per CDR3 protein. The data show a few hundred thousand distinct CDR3 sequences, with approximately 11% seen just once and approximately 28% held by the top ten. The sample in question was PBMCs, obtained before TCRalphabeta/CD19-depleted stem cell transplant. Receptors were obtained from a child less than two years old with acute myeloid leukemia, due to receive a stem cell transplant. Each CDR3 is given with its conserved first and last residue. D genes are given only for firm matches. Size tells how often a clone was seen (once, few, many) or the class of an expanded clone, and some rows leave it out.

clone_size j_call d_call v_call cdr3_nt cdr3_aa
many TRBJ2-1 - TRBV5-1 TGCGCCAGCAGCTTTCGCGACCCCCATGAGAATGAGCAGTTCTTC CASSFRDPHENEQFF
many TRBJ1-1 TRBD1 TRBV12-3/TRBV12-4 TGTGCCAGCAGTTTCGGGACAGGGAACACTGAAGCTTTCTTT CASSFGTGNTEAFF
many TRBJ2-3 - TRBV7-3 TGTGCCAGCAGCTTAATGGTTGGGACAGATACGCAGTATTTT CASSLMVGTDTQYF
many TRBJ2-1 - TRBV7-8 TGTGCCAGCAGGCTTGAAGGACTCTACAATGAGCAGTTCTTC CASRLEGLYNEQFF
many TRBJ2-2 - TRBV24-1 TGTGCCACCAGTGACACAACAGGGCCCGGGGAGCTGTTTTTT CATSDTTGPGELFF
many TRBJ2-3 TRBD1 TRBV12-3/TRBV12-4 TGTGCCAGCAGTGGCAGGGACAGGGGAACAGATACGCAGTATTTT CASSGRDRGTDTQYF
many TRBJ1-3 - TRBV21-1 TGTGCCAGCAGCAAAGTAGTTGATAGACTTTGTGGAAACACCATATATTTT CASSKVVDRLCGNTIYF
many TRBJ1-2 - TRBV5-1 TGCGCCAGCAGCTTCACGAAGAACTATGGCTACACCTTC CASSFTKNYGYTF
many TRBJ2-2 TRBD2 TRBV5-1 TGCGCCAGCAGCTTGCGCGCGGGAGCCGGGGAGCTGTTTTTT CASSLRAGAGELFF
- TRBJ2-7 TRBD2 TRBV20-1 TGCAGTGCTAGAGTGACTAGCGGGACGTCGGCCTACGAGCAGTACTTC CSARVTSGTSAYEQYF
many TRBJ2-1 - TRBV4-1 TGCGCCAGCAGCTCCCTGACTCGGGCATTGTTTAATGAGCAGTTCTTC CASSSLTRALFNEQFF
many TRBJ2-1 - TRBV20-1 TGCAGTGCTAGAGATCTTGGGGGACGCGATGAGCAGTTCTTC CSARDLGGRDEQFF
many TRBJ2-3 TRBD2 TRBV7-9 TGTGCCAGCAGCTTAACAAAGCGGGGGGCCCCAGATACGCAGTATTTT CASSLTKRGAPDTQYF
many TRBJ2-1 TRBD2 TRBV10-3 TGTGCCATCAGTGAGTACCCCGGGACTAGCTACAATGAGCAGTTCTTC CAISEYPGTSYNEQFF
once TRBJ2-7 - TRBV20-1 TGCAGTGCTAGAGAGCCCAGCGGATACTACGAGCAGTACTTC CSAREPSGYYEQYF
many TRBJ2-7 - TRBV20-1 TGCAGTGCTAGGGGACTTGAGATAGAGTACTTC CSARGLEIEYF
many TRBJ1-2 - TRBV7-2 TGTGCCAGCAGCTTAGGAGCCGGGGGGCTAGGCTATGGCTACACCTTC CASSLGAGGLGYGYTF
many TRBJ2-7 - TRBV20-1 TGCAGTGCTAGAGAGTGGCTACCCGGAGGGCACGACGAGCAGTACTTC CSAREWLPGGHDEQYF
- TRBJ2-1 - TRBV4-1 TGCGCCAGCAGCCAAGAAGGGGCCAGGGGTAATGGGCAGTTCTTC CASSQEGARGNGQFF
many TRBJ1-2 TRBD1 TRBV5-6 TGTGCCAGCAGCTTTAGGACAGGGGTCTATGGCTACACCTTC CASSFRTGVYGYTF
- TRBJ2-5 - TRBV12-3/TRBV12-4 TGTGCCAGCAGCTGGACGAAGGGAGAGACCCAGTACTTC CASSWTKGETQYF
few TRBJ2-2 TRBD2 TRBV12-3/TRBV12-4 TGTGCCAGCATCCGGACTAGCGGCACCGGGGAGCTGTTTTTT CASIRTSGTGELFF
many TRBJ1-3 - TRBV7-8 TGTGCCAGCAGCCCCTCAGCTAACTCTGGAAACACCATATATTTT CASSPSANSGNTIYF
many TRBJ2-3 TRBD2 TRBV3-1 TGTGCCAGCAGCCAAGCGCGCCGGGGGGGCACAGATACGCAGTATTTT CASSQARRGGTDTQYF
few TRBJ1-5 - TRBV28 TGTGCCAGCGGGCCAGCGAGAGTCGTCCAGCATTTT CASGPARVVQHF
many TRBJ2-2 TRBD2 TRBV5-1 TGCGCCAGCAGCCTGACTCTAGCGGGGCTGAACACCGGGGAGCTGTTTTTT CASSLTLAGLNTGELFF